The 13 T cell receptor beta chains below come from one sample, sequenced in a study of response to subunit inactivated influenza vaccine. MiXCR was run by TCRdb on the RT-PCR reads, yielding one entry per CDR3 protein. The table lists 550,000 to 650,000 distinct CDR3 sequences, about 11% of them singletons. This specimen was PBMCs from blood, taken on the day of vaccination. The receptors come from a man aged 50 to 59 who received an inactivated influenza vaccine.

There are many counts of this clonotype. The V gene is TRBV5-1, the J gene TRBJ2-3, with 9 bases lining up with TRBD2. This CDR3 contains 16 residues. The V and J ends lost 0 bases and 4 bases, in that order; junction bases with no gene match: 6. CDR1 and CDR2 from the germline V gene are SGHRS and YFSETQ. CDR3 sequence (DNA): TGCGCCAGCAGCTTGGTTACGAGCGGGGGGTCAGATACGCAGTATTTT. The encoded protein is CASSLVTSGGSDTQYF.

The V call is TRBV28, the J call TRBJ2-7; tentatively, D is TRBD1 (5 bases). Germline V gene sequence: CDR1 MDHEN, CDR2 SYDVKM. The CDR3 has 13 residues. Trimming took 6 bases from V and 6 from J, leaving 15 bases between them. The DNA for the CDR3 is TGTGCCAGCAGCTCGCACAGGCTTTCCGAGCAGTACTTC. The encoded protein is CASSSHRLSEQYF.

The V call is TRBV6-5, the J call TRBJ1-6; D is perhaps TRBD1 (5 bases). CDR3 length: 14 amino acids. V lost 4 bases and J lost 7, with 11 bases in between. Germline CDR1 is MNHEY and CDR2 is SVGAGI. CDR3 DNA sequence: TGTGCCAGCAGTTCCCGGGGGTCGAATTCACCCCTCCACTTT. It codes for CASSSRGSNSPLHF.

This clonotype was counted at least ten times. V is TRBV18 and J is TRBJ2-7; 7 nucleotides line up with TRBD1. Germline trimming cut 3 bases from V and 2 bases from J; bases unmatched to any gene: 7. The CDR3 extends over 15 amino acids. Germline V gene data show CDR1 as KGHSH and CDR2 as LQKENI. DNA for the CDR3: TGTGCCAGCTCACCCCTCCCGGGACAGACCTACGAGCAGTACTTC. The encoded protein is CASSPLPGQTYEQYF.

In this sample, this clonotype turned up a few times. The chain has TRBV12-3 or TRBV12-4 and TRBJ2-7, with TRBD1 matching 7 bases. Trimming cost V 6 bases and J 2 bases; bases outside gene matches: 7. The CDR3 loop spans 14 amino acids. The DNA for the CDR3 is TGTGCCAGCAGCTACAGGGGAAACCCCTACGAGCAGTACTTC. Translated, it gives CASSYRGNPYEQYF.

This clonotype occurred many times. The chain has TRBV6-2 or TRBV6-3 and TRBJ1-1; D is perhaps TRBD1 (6 bases). CDR3 size: 16 residues. Trimming left V 7 bases short and J 0 bases short, with 18 bases between. Germline assignment: CDR1 MNHEY and CDR2 SVGEGT. CDR3 in amino acids: CASTLHGGAVNTEAFF. For the CDR3, the DNA is TGTGCCAGCACCTTACACGGGGGCGCGGTGAACACTGAAGCTTTCTTT.

This chain connects TRBV18 to TRBJ2-1; 10 nucleotides line up with TRBD2. The CDR3 has 15 amino acids. Germline lookup yields CDR1 KGHSH and CDR2 LQKENI. V trimming: 5 bases; J trimming: 6 bases; junction bases outside the gene matches: 7. The CDR3 DNA follows: TGTGCCAGCTCATCCCTACTAGCGGGGAGCAATGAGCAGTTCTTC. This sequence encodes CASSSLLAGSNEQFF.

The chain employs TRBV6-2 or TRBV6-3 and TRBJ2-7, with D possibly called TRBD1 or TRBD2 (5 bases each). Germline V lookup: CDR1 MNHEY, CDR2 SVGEGT. This CDR3 has 14 residues. Trimming took off 6 bases at V and 2 bases at J, with 14 bases between the two ends. The CDR3 region has the DNA TGTGCCAGCAGGACTACGGGACCTACCTACGAGCAGTACTTC. Its translation is CASRTTGPTYEQYF.

In this sample, this clonotype turned up a few times. The J gene is TRBJ2-7, the V gene TRBV10-3; 8 bases line up with TRBD1. Germline V gene lookup returns CDR1 ENHRY and CDR2 SYGVKD. This CDR3 has 14 residues. V lost 2 bases to trimming and J lost 7 bases; unmatched junction nucleotides: 7. The CDR3 DNA is TGTGCCATCAGTGAGCGACAGGGGCCCGGGGAGCAGTACTTC. Its protein product is CAISERQGPGEQYF.

This chain joins TRBV20-1 and TRBJ1-6; tentative D call: TRBD1 (6 bases). The V end lost 3 bases, the J end lost 4 bases, and 13 bases lay between the germline ends. This CDR3 has 15 residues. CDR1 is DFQATT and CDR2 is SNEGSKA in the germline V gene (reference sequence). The CDR3 nucleotides read TGCAGTGCTAGGGAAGGGGGTGATTATAATTCACCCCTCCACTTT. This sequence encodes CSAREGGDYNSPLHF.

J is TRBJ2-6 and V is TRBV5-1; 8 bases match TRBD1. CDR3 length: 18 residues. The ends lost 1 base at V and 2 bases at J; junction bases unmatched: 8. Germline V gives CDR1 SGHRS, CDR2 YFSETQ. The CDR3 region is CASSLQGALRPGANVLTF. Written as DNA, the CDR3 is TGCGCCAGCAGCTTGCAGGGGGCCCTCCGCCCTGGGGCCAACGTCCTGACTTTC.

The chain is built from TRBV7-2 and TRBJ2-5; 10 bases are shared with TRBD1. CDR3 length: 17 residues. The junction had 11 bases not matched to a gene; V was cut back by 5 bases and J by 2 bases. CDR1 SGHTA and CDR2 FQGNSA come from the germline V gene. This chain's CDR3 is CASSPISGTGAQETQYF. The DNA for the CDR3 is TGTGCCAGCAGCCCAATTTCCGGGACAGGGGCTCAAGAGACCCAGTACTTC.

The J gene is TRBJ2-7, the V gene TRBV10-2; D perhaps matches TRBD1 (6 bases). In germline, CDR1 is WSHSY, CDR2 SAAADI. The V gene lost 8 bases and the J gene lost 1 base, with 12 bases spanning the gap. CDR3 length equals 13 residues. The CDR3 here is CASGGSRSYEQYF. The DNA of the CDR3 is TGCGCCAGCGGGGGCAGCCGGTCCTACGAGCAGTACTTC.